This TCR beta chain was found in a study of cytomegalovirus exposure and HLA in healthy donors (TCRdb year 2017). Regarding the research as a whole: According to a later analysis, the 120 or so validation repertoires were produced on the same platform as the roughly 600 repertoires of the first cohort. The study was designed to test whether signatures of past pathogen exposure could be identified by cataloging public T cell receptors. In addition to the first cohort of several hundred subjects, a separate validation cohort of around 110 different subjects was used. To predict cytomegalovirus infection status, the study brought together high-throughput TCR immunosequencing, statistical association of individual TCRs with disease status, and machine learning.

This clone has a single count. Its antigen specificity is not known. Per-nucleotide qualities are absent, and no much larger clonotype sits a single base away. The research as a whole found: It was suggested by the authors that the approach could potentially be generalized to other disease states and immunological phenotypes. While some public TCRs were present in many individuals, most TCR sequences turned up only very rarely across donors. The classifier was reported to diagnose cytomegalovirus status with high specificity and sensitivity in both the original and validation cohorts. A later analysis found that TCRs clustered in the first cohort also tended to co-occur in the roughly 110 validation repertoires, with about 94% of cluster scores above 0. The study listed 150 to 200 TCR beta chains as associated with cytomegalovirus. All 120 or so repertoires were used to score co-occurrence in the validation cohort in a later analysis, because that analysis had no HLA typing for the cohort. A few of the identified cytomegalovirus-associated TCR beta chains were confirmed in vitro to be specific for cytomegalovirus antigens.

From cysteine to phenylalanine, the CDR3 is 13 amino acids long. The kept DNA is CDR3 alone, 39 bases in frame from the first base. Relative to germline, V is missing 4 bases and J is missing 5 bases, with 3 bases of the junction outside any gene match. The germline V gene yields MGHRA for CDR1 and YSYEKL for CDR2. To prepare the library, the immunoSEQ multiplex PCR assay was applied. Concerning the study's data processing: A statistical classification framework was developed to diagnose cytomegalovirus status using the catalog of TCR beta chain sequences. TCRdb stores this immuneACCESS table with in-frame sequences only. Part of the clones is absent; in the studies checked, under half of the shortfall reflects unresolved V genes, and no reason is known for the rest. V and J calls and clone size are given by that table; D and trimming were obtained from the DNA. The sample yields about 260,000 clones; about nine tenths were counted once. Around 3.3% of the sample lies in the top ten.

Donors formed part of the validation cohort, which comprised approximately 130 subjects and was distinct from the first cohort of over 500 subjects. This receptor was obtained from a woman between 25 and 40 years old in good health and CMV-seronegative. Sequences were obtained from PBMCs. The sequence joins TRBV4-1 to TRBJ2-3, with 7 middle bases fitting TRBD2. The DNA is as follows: TGCGCCAGCAGCCCCTGGGGGGGAGATACGCAGTATTTT. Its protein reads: CASSPWGGDTQYF.